This record looks at one T cell receptor beta chain sequence and its context. This sample stems from a study of blood T cell repertoires in COVID-19. Overall study: The study drew acute and convalescent COVID-19 samples from the United States, Italy and Spain.

The trim removed 2 bases at V and 1 base at J, leaving 2 bases unmatched. Germline V gene lookup returns CDR1 SGHNT and CDR2 YYREEE (reference sequence). There are 14 residues in the CDR3. Generated by immunoSEQ multiplex PCR, the TCRdb table keeps only in-frame clones and is missing some. The data contain about 250,000 clones, roughly 88% of them singletons. The sequence came from an elderly man with acute or convalescent COVID-19. The chain carries TRBV5-4 and TRBJ2-5; 7 nucleotides agree with TRBD2. The sample taken for sequencing was peripheral blood. CDR3 sequence reads: CASSFGGGQETQYF. CDR3 nucleotide sequence: TGTGCCAGCAGCTTTGGGGGGGGCCAAGAGACCCAGTACTTC. The variable domain in full, with the rest retrieved from reference TRBV5-4 and TRBJ2-5, is ETGVTQSPTHLIKTRGQQVTLRCSSQSGHNTVSWYQQALGQGPQFIFQYYREEENGRGNFPPRFSGLQFPNYSSELNVNALELDDSALYLCASSFGGGQETQYFGPGTRLLVL.